These T cell receptor beta chains were read from a single sample in a study of cytomegalovirus exposure and HLA in healthy donors. Only in-frame clones appear in the TCRdb table, and some are missing; sequencing was by immunoSEQ multiplex PCR. Of roughly 75,000 clones listed, around 95% are singletons. What was sequenced was PBMCs. The receptors shown here come from a man in his late teens or twenties in good health and CMV-seropositive. CDR3s include the opening cysteine and the closing phenylalanine or tryptophan. The D gene is left open where the match is weak. Clone size is not always given. Where it is, it says once, few, many or a class for expanded clones.

clone_size | j_call | d_call | cdr3_length | v_call | cdr3_aa | cdr3_nt
- | TRBJ2-5 | TRBD2 | 15 | TRBV6-6 | CASGSGGRLVETQYF | TGTGCCAGCGGGTCGGGCGGGAGACTAGTGGAGACCCAGTACTTC
- | TRBJ2-3 | - | 12 | TRBV19 | CASSPGGDTQYF | TGTGCCAGTAGTCCGGGGGGCGATACGCAGTATTTT
- | TRBJ2-1 | TRBD2 | 18 | TRBV9 | CASSVVGSGLAGYNEQFF | TGTGCCAGCAGCGTAGTAGGCTCGGGGCTAGCGGGATACAATGAGCAGTTCTTC
- | TRBJ1-1 | TRBD1 | 15 | TRBV19 | CASSRGRTGNTEAFF | TGTGCCAGTAGTAGGGGCCGGACAGGGAACACTGAAGCTTTCTTT
- | TRBJ2-3 | - | 16 | TRBV4-1 | CASSQDQVRVKDTQYF | TGCGCCAGCAGCCAAGATCAGGTCAGGGTGAAAGATACGCAGTATTTT
- | TRBJ2-7 | TRBD2 | 15 | TRBV4-1 | CASSQRGSGSYEQYF | TGCGCCAGCAGCCAACGGGGAAGCGGGAGCTACGAGCAGTACTTC
- | TRBJ2-1 | - | 15 | TRBV7-6 | CASSLIEYSYNEQFF | TGTGCCAGCAGCTTAATAGAATATTCCTACAATGAGCAGTTCTTC
- | TRBJ1-1 | - | 13 | TRBV5-1 | CASSLGQNAEAFF | TGCGCCAGCAGCTTGGGACAGAACGCTGAAGCTTTCTTT
- | TRBJ2-7 | - | 13 | TRBV5-1 | CASSLGAGREQYF | TGCGCCAGCAGCTTGGGGGCAGGGAGGGAGCAGTACTTC
- | TRBJ2-1 | TRBD2 | 15 | TRBV6-5 | CASSRTSGGVNEQFF | TGTGCCAGCAGCCGTACTAGCGGGGGGGTAAATGAGCAGTTCTTC
- | TRBJ2-7 | TRBD2 | 15 | TRBV7-9 | CASSPLRSGSYEQYF | TGTGCCAGCAGCCCCCTGAGAAGCGGGAGCTACGAGCAGTACTTC
- | TRBJ2-3 | TRBD1 | 15 | TRBV5-1 | CASSLGTGGADTQYF | TGCGCCAGCAGCTTGGGGACAGGGGGCGCAGATACGCAGTATTTT
- | TRBJ2-3 | TRBD2 | 16 | TRBV7-9 | CASSLETSGSTDTQYF | TGTGCCAGCAGCTTAGAGACTAGCGGGAGCACAGATACGCAGTATTTT
once | TRBJ2-3 | - | 13 | TRBV27 | CASLQQGTDTQYF | TGTGCCAGCCTCCAGCAGGGCACAGATACGCAGTATTTT
- | TRBJ2-3 | TRBD1 | 16 | TRBV2 | CASSDFGDRATDTQYF | TGTGCCAGCAGTGACTTCGGGGACAGGGCCACAGATACGCAGTATTTT
- | TRBJ2-3 | - | 12 | TRBV2 | CASSVSSDTQYF | TGTGCCAGCAGTGTAAGCTCAGATACGCAGTATTTT
- | TRBJ1-1 | - | 14 | TRBV29-1 | CSAVDGAMNTEAFF | TGCAGCGCAGTTGACGGAGCCATGAACACTGAAGCTTTCTTT
- | TRBJ1-2 | - | 14 | TRBV5-1 | CASSLVGGDYGYTF | TGCGCCAGCAGCTTGGTTGGGGGCGACTATGGCTACACCTTC
- | TRBJ2-7 | TRBD1 | 15 | TRBV5-4 | CASRPGTDSSYEQYF | TGTGCCAGCAGACCCGGGACAGATAGCTCCTACGAGCAGTACTTC
- | TRBJ2-7 | - | 14 | TRBV5-1 | CASSWGGGSNEQYF | TGCGCCAGCAGCTGGGGAGGGGGATCTAACGAGCAGTACTTC
- | TRBJ1-1 | - | 15 | TRBV5-6 | CASSLQGGTNTEAFF | TGTGCCAGCAGCTTGCAGGGCGGGACTAACACTGAAGCTTTCTTT
- | TRBJ1-2 | TRBD1 | 17 | TRBV28 | CASSPRGQQGVNYGYTF | TGTGCCAGCAGTCCAAGGGGGCAGCAGGGGGTAAACTATGGCTACACCTTC
- | TRBJ1-1 | - | 12 | TRBV10-3 | CAISYRDSEAFF | TGTGCCATCAGTTACAGGGATTCTGAAGCTTTCTTT
- | TRBJ2-3 | - | 16 | TRBV7-2 | CASSPSSGLSTDTQYF | TGTGCCAGCAGCCCAAGTAGCGGCCTTAGCACAGATACGCAGTATTTT